This is a list of T cell receptor beta chains from one sample in a study of tumor-infiltrating lymphocytes in primary liver carcinoma. In TCRdb, the multiplex PCR reads were re-called with MiXCR into one record per CDR3 protein. The data contain about 310,000 distinct CDR3 sequences, more than 55% of them singletons. The source material was peripheral blood. These TCRs come from a woman in her thirties with primary liver carcinoma and hepatitis B virus infection. Both conserved end residues are part of each CDR3. Fields, in order: CDR3 DNA, CDR3 protein, J gene, V gene, clone size, D gene. The D gene is left open where the match is weak. Clone sizes are given selectively: once, few, many, or a class where the clone is expanded.

CDR3 DNA: TGCGCCAGCTCCGGGACAGGGGCTGGGGCCAGCGTCCTGACTTTC; CDR3 protein: CASSGTGAGASVLTF; J gene: TRBJ2-6; V gene: TRBV5-1; clone size: NA; D gene: TRBD1
CDR3 DNA: TGTGCCAGCAGCCCACTAACGGGAACGGCGGGGACCGGGGAGCTGTTTTTT; CDR3 protein: CASSPLTGTAGTGELFF; J gene: TRBJ2-2; V gene: TRBV12-3/TRBV12-4; clone size: NA; D gene: NA
CDR3 DNA: TGTGCCAGCATTTCGTTCACGGATACGCAGTATTTT; CDR3 protein: CASISFTDTQYF; J gene: TRBJ2-3; V gene: TRBV12-3/TRBV12-4; clone size: NA; D gene: NA
CDR3 DNA: TGCAGCGCCACCGGACAGGGTGATCAGCCCCAGCATTTT; CDR3 protein: CSATGQGDQPQHF; J gene: TRBJ1-5; V gene: TRBV29-1; clone size: many; D gene: TRBD1
CDR3 DNA: TGTGCCAGTTCGTCAAGTGGTAGGGGGCAGGGCTATGGCTACACCTTC; CDR3 protein: CASSSSGRGQGYGYTF; J gene: TRBJ1-2; V gene: TRBV12-3/TRBV12-4; clone size: many; D gene: TRBD1
CDR3 DNA: TGTGCCAGCAGCTCGACCTCCTCCGAGCAGTACTTC; CDR3 protein: CASSSTSSEQYF; J gene: TRBJ2-7; V gene: TRBV7-8; clone size: NA; D gene: NA
CDR3 DNA: TGCGCCAGCAGCCATGGGACCACGAACACCGGGGAGCTGTTTTTT; CDR3 protein: CASSHGTTNTGELFF; J gene: TRBJ2-2; V gene: TRBV4-1; clone size: few; D gene: NA
CDR3 DNA: TGTGCCAGCAGTTACCGAGGGGTCTACGAGCAGTACTTC; CDR3 protein: CASSYRGVYEQYF; J gene: TRBJ2-7; V gene: TRBV28; clone size: few; D gene: NA
CDR3 DNA: TGCAGCGTTGGTATCGGTGCAGGTACGCAGTATTTT; CDR3 protein: CSVGIGAGTQYF; J gene: TRBJ2-3; V gene: TRBV29-1; clone size: NA; D gene: NA
CDR3 DNA: TGCAGCGTTGAATTTATCGGGACAGGGATCGCAAAACTGTTTTTT; CDR3 protein: CSVEFIGTGIAKLFF; J gene: TRBJ1-4; V gene: TRBV29-1; clone size: NA; D gene: TRBD1
CDR3 DNA: TGCGCCAGCAGCACCGACGGGACACTTAATGAAAAACTGTTTTTT; CDR3 protein: CASSTDGTLNEKLFF; J gene: TRBJ1-4; V gene: TRBV5-1; clone size: NA; D gene: NA
CDR3 DNA: TGTGCCAGCAGCTTAGGCCGGACTAGCGGGAGGGCTGGGGTCAACGTCCTGACTTTC; CDR3 protein: CASSLGRTSGRAGVNVLTF; J gene: TRBJ2-6; V gene: TRBV7-8; clone size: NA; D gene: TRBD2
CDR3 DNA: TGTGCCAGGAGCAAGTTTTTAGCGGGAGACAATGAGCAGTTCTTC; CDR3 protein: CARSKFLAGDNEQFF; J gene: TRBJ2-1; V gene: TRBV21-1; clone size: few; D gene: NA
CDR3 DNA: TGTGCCACCCGGGACAGCTATAATGAAAAACTGTTTTTT; CDR3 protein: CATRDSYNEKLFF; J gene: TRBJ1-4; V gene: TRBV6-2/TRBV6-3; clone size: few; D gene: TRBD1